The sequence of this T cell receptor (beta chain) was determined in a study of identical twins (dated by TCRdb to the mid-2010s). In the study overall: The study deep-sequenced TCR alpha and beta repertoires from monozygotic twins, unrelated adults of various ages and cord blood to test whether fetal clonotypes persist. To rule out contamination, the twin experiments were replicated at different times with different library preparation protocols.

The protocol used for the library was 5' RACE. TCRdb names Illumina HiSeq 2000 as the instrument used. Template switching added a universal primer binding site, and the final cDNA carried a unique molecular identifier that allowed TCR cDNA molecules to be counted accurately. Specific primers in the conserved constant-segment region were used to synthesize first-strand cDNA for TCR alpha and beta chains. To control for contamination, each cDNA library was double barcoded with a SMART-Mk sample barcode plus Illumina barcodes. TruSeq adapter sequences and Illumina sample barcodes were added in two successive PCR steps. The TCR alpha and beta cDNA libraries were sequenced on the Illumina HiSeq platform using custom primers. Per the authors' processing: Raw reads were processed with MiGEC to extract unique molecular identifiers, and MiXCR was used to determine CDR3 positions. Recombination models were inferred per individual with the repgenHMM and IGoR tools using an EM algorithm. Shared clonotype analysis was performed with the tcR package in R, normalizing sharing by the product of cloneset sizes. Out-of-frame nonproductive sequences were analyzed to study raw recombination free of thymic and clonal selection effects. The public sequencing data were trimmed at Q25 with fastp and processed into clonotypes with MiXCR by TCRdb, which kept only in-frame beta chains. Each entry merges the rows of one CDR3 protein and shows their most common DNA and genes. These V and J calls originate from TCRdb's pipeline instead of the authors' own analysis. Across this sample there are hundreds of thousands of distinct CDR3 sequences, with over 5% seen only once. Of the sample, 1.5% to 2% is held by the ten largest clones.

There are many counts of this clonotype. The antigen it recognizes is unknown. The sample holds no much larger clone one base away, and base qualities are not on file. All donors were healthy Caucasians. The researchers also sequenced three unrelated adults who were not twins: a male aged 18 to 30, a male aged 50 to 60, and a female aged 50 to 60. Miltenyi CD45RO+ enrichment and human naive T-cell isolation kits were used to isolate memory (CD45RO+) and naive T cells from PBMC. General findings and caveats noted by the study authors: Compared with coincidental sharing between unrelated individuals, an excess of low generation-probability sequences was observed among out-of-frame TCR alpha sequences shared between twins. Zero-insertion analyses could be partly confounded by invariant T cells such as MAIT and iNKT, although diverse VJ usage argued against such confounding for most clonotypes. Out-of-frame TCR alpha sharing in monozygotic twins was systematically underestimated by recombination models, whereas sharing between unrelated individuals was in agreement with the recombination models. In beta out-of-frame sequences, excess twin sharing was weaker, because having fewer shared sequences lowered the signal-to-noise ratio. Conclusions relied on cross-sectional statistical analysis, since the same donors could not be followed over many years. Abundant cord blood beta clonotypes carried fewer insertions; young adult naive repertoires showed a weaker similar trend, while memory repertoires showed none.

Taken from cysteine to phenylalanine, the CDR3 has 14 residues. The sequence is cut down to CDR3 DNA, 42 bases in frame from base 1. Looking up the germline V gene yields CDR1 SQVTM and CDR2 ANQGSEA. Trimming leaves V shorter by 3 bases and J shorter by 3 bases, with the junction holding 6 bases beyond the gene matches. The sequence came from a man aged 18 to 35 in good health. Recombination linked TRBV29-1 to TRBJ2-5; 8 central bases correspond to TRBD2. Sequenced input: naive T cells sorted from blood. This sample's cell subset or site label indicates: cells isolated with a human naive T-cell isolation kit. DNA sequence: TGCAGCGTTGAGAAAGCGGGAGTGGAAGAGACCCAGTACTTC. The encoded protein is CSVEKAGVEETQYF.